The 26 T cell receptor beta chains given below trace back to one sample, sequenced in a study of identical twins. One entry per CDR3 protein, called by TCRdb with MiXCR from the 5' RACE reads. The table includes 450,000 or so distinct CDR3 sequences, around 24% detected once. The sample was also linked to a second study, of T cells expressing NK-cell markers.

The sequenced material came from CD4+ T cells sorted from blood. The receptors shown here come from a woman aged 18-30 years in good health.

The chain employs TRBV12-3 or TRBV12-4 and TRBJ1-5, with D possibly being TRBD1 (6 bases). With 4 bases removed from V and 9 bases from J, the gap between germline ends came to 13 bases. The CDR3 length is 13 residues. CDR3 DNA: TGTGCCAGCAGTTCTACCGGGACATTGCCCCAGCATTTT. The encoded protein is CASSSTGTLPQHF.

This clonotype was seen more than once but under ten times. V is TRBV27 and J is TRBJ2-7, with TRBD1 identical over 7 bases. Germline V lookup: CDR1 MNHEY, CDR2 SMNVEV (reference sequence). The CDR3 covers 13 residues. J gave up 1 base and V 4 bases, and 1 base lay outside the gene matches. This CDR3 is CASSWDRSYEQYF. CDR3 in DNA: TGTGCCAGCAGTTGGGACAGATCCTACGAGCAGTACTTC.

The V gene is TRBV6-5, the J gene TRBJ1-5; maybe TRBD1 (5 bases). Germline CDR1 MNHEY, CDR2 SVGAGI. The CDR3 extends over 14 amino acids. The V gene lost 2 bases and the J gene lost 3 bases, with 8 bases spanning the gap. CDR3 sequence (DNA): TGTGCCAGCAGTTACGGGGCCGACAATCAGCCCCAGCATTTT. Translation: CASSYGADNQPQHF.

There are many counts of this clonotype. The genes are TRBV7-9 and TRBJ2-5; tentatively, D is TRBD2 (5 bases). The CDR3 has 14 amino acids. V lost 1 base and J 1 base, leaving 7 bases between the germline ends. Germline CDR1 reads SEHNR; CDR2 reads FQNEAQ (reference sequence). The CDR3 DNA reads TGTGCCAGCAGCTTAGTAAGCGGCCAAGAGACCCAGTACTTC. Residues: CASSLVSGQETQYF.

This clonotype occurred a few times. As DNA, the CDR3 is TGTGCCAGCAATACCGCTAGGGAAGGGGGAAACGAGCAGTACTTC. Encoded protein: CASNTAREGGNEQYF. The gene calls are TRBV6-1 and TRBJ2-7, with D tentatively TRBD1 (6 bases). Germline V CDR1 and CDR2: MNHNS, SASEGT. The CDR3 contains 15 residues. V dropped 7 bases and J dropped 5 bases, with 21 bases sitting between them.

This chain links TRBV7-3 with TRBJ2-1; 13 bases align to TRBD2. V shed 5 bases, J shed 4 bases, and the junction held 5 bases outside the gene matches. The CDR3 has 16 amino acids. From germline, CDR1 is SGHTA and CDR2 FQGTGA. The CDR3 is CASSPQTSGGYNEQFF. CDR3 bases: TGTGCCAGCAGCCCACAGACTAGCGGGGGGTACAATGAGCAGTTCTTC.

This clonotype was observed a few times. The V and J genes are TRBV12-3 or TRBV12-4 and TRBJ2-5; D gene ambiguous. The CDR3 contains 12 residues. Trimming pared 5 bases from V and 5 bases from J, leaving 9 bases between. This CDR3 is CASSRVAETQYF. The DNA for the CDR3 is TGTGCCAGCAGTAGAGTTGCGGAGACCCAGTACTTC.

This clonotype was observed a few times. Written as DNA, the CDR3 is TGCAGTGCTAGAATGACAGGGGGCATAGATACGCAGTATTTT. This encodes CSARMTGGIDTQYF. The rearrangement joins TRBV20-1 to TRBJ2-3; 10 nucleotides match TRBD1. This CDR3 contains 14 residues. The ends lost 2 bases at V and 5 bases at J; junction bases unmatched: 4. Germline V gives CDR1 DFQATT, CDR2 SNEGSKA (reference sequence).

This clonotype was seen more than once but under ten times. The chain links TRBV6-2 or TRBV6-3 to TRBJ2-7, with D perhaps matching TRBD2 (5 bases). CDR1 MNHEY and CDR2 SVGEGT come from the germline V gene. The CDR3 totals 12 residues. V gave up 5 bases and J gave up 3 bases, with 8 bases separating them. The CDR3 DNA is TGTGCCAGCAGTGTTACTAGCTACGAGCAGTACTTC. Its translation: CASSVTSYEQYF.

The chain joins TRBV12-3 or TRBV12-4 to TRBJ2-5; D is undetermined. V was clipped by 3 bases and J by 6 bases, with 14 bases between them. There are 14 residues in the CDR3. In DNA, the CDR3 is TGTGCCAGCAGTTTGATAGCAGGTCTAAAGACCCAGTACTTC. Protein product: CASSLIAGLKTQYF.

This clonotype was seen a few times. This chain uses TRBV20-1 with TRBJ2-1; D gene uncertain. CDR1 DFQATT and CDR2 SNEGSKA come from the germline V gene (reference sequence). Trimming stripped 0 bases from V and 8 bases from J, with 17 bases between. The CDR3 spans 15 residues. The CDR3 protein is CSAREGGTYKDEQFF. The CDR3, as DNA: TGCAGTGCTAGAGAAGGCGGCACCTACAAGGATGAGCAGTTCTTC.

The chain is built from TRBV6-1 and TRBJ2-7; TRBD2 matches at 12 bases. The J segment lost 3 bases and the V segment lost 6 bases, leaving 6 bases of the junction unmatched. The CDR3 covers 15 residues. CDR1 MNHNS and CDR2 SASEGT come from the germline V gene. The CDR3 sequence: CASRSTTSGSYEQYF. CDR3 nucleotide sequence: TGTGCCAGCAGGTCAACGACTAGCGGGAGCTACGAGCAGTACTTC.

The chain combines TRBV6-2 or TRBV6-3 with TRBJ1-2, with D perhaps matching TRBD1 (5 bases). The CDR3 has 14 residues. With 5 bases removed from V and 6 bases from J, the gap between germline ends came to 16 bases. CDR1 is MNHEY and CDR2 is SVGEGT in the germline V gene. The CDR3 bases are TGTGCCAGCAGTACCCGACAGAGTCATGATGGCTACACCTTC. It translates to CASSTRQSHDGYTF.

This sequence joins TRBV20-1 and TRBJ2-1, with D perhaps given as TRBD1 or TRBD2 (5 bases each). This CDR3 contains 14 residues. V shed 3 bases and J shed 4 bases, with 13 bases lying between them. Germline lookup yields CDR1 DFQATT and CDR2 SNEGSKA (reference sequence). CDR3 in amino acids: CSARSPGTYNEQFF. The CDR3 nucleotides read TGCAGTGCTAGGTCACCCGGGACGTACAATGAGCAGTTCTTC.

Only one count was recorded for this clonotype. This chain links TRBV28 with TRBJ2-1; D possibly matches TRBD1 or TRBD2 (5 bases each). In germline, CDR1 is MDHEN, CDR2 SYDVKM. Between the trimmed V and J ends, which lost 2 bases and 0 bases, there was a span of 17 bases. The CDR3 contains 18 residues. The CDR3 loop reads CASSLRKGREYSYNEQFF. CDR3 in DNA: TGTGCCAGCAGTTTAAGAAAAGGCAGGGAGTACTCCTACAATGAGCAGTTCTTC.

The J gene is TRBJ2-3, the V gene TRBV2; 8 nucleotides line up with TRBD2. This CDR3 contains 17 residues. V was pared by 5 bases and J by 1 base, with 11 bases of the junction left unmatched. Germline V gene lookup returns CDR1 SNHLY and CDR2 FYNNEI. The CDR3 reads CASSPLGAGGRTDTQYF. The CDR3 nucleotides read TGTGCCAGCAGTCCTTTGGGTGCGGGGGGACGCACAGATACGCAGTATTTT.

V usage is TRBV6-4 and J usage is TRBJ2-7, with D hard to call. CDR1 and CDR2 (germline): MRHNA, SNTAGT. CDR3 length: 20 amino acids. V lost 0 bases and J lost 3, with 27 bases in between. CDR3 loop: CASSDSCLTDDPPEYYEQYF. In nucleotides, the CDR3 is TGTGCCAGCAGTGACTCGTGTTTAACAGATGACCCTCCCGAATACTACGAGCAGTACTTC.

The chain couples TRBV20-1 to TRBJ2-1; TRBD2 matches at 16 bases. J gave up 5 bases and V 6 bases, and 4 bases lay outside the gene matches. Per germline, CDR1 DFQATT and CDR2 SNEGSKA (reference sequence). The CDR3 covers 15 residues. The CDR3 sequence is CSAGTSGRGNNEQFF. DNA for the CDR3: TGCAGTGCCGGGACTAGCGGGAGGGGAAACAATGAGCAGTTCTTC.

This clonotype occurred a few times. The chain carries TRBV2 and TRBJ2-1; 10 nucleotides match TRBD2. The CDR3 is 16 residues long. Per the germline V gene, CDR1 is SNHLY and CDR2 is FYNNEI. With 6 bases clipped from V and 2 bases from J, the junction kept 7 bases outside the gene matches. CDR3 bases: TGTGCCAGCAGCGAGGGACTAGCGCTAGCCTACAATGAGCAGTTCTTC. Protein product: CASSEGLALAYNEQFF. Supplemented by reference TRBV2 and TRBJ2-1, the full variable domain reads EPEVTQTPSHQVTQMGQEVILRCVPISNHLYFYWYRQILGQKVEFLVSFYNNEISEKSEIFDDQFSVERPDGSNFTLKIRSTKLEDSAMYFCASSEGLALAYNEQFFGPGTRLTVL.

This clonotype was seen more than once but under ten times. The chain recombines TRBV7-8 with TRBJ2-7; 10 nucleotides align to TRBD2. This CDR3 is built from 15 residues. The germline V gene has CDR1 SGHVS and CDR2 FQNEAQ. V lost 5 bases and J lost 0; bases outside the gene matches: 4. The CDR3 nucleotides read TGTGCCAGCAGCGTACTAGCGGGGAGCTCCTACGAGCAGTACTTC. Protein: CASSVLAGSSYEQYF.

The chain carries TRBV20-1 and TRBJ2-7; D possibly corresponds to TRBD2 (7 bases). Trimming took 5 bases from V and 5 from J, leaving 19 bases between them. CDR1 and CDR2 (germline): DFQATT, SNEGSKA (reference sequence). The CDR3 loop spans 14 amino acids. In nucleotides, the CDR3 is TGCAGTGCTCTAAAGGGGGGGGGTCGAAACGAGCAGTACTTC. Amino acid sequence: CSALKGGGRNEQYF.

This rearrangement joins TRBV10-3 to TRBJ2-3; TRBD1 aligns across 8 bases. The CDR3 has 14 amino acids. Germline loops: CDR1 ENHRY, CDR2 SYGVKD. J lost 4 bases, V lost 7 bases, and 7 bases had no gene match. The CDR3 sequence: CAIKGQGASDTQYF. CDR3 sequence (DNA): TGTGCCATCAAGGGGCAGGGGGCGTCAGATACGCAGTATTTT.

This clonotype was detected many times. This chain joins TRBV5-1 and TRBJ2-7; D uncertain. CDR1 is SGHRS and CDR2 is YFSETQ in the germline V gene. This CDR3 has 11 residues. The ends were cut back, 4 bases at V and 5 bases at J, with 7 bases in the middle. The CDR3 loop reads CASSLSDEQYF. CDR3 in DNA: TGCGCCAGCAGCCTCAGTGACGAGCAGTACTTC.

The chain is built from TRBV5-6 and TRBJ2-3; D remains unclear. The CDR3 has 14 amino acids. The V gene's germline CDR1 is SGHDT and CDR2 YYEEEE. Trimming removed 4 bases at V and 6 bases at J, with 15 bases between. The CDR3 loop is CASSDGALGDTQYF. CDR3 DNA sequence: TGTGCCAGCAGCGATGGCGCCTTGGGCGATACGCAGTATTTT.

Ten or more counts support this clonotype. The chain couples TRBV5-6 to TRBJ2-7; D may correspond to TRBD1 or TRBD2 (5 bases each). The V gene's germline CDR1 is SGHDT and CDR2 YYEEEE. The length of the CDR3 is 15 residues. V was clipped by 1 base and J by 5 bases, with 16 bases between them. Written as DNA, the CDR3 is TGTGCCAGCAGCTTGTTTGACGGGGCGCACCACGAGCAGTACTTC. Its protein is CASSLFDGAHHEQYF.

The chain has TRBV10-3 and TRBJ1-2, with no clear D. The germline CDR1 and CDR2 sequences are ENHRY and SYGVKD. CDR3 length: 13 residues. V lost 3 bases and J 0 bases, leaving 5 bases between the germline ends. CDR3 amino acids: CAISDRSNYGYTF. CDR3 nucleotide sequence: TGTGCCATCAGTGACAGATCTAACTATGGCTACACCTTC.